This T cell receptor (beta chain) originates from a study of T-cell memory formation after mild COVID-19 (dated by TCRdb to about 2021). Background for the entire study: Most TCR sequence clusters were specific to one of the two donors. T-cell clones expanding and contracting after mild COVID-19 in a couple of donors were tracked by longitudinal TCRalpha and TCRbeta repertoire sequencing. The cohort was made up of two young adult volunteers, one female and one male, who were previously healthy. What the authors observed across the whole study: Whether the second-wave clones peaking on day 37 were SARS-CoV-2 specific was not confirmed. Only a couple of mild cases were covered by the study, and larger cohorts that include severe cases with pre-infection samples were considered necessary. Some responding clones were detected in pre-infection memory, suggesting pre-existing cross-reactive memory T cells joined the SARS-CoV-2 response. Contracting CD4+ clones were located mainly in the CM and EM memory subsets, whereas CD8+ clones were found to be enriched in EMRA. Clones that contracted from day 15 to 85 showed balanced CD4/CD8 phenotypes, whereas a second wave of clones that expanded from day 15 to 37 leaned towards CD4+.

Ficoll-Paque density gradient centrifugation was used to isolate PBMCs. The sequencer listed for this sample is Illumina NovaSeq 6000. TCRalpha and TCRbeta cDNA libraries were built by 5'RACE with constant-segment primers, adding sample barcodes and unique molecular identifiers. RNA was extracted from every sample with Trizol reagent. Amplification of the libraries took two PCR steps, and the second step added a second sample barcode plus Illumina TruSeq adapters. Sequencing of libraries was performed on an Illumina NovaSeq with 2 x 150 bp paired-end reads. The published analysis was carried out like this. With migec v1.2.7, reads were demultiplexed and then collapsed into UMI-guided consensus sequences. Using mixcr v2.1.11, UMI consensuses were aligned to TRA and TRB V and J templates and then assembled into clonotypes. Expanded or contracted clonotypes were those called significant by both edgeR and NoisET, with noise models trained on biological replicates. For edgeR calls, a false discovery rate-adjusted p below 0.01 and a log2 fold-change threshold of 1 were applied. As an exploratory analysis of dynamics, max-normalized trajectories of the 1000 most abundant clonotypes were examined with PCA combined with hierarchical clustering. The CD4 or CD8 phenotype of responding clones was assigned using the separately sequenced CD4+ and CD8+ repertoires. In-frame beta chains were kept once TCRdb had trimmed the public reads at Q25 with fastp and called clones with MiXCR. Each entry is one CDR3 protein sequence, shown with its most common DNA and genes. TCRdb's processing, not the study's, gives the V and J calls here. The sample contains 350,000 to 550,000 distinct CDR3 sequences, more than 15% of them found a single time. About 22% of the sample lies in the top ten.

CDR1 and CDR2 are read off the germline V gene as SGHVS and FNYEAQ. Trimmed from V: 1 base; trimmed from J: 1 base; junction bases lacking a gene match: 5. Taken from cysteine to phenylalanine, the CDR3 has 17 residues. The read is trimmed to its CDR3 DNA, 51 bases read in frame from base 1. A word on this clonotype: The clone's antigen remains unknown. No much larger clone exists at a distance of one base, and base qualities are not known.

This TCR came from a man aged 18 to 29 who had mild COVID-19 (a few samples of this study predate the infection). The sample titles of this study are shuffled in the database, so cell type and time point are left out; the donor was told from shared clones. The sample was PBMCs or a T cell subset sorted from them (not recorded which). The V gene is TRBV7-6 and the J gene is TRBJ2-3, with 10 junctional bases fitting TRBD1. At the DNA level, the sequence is TGTGCCAGCAGCTTAGTGGGACAGGGGACGGGCACAGATACGCAGTATTTT. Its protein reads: CASSLVGQGTGTDTQYF.